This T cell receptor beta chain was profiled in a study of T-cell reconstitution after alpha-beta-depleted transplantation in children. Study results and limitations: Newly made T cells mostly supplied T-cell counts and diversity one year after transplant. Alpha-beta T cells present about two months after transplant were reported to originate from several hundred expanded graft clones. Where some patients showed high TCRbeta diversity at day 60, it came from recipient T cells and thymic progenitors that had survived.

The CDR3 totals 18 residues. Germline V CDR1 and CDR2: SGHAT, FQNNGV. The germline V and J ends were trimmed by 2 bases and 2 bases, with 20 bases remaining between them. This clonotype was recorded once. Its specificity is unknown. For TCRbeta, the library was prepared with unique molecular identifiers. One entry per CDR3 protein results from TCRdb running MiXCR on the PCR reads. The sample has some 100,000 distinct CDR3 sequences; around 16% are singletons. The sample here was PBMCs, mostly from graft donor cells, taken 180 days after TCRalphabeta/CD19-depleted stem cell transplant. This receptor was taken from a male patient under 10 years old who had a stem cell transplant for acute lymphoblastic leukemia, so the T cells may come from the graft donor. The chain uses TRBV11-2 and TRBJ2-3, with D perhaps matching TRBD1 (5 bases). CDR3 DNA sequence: TGTGCCAGCAGCTTATTCCCCGTACCGTCCGGACACACAGATACGCAGTATTTT. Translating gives CASSLFPVPSGHTDTQYF.